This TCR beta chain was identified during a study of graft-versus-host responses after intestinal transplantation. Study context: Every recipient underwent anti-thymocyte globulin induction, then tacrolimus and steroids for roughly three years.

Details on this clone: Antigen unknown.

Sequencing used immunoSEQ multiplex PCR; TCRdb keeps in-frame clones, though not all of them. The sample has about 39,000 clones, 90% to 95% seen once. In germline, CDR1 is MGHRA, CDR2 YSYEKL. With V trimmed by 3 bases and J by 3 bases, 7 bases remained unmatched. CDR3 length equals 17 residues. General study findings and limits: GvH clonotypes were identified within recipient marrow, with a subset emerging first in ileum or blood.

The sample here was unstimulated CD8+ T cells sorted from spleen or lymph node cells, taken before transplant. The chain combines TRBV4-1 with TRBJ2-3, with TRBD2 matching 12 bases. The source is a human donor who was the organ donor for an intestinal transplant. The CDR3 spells CASSHGWGLAGTDTQYF. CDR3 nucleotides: TGCGCCAGCAGCCACGGATGGGGACTAGCGGGTACAGATACGCAGTATTTT.